The 22 T cell receptor beta chains below were found in one sample sequenced in a study of T cell changes during pregnancy in multiple sclerosis. Data came from immunoSEQ multiplex PCR; TCRdb stores just in-frame clones and leaves some out. The profile shows over 30,000 clones, roughly 90% of them singletons. This specimen consisted of CD8+ T cells from peripheral blood mononuclear cells, obtained in the third trimester of pregnancy. The receptors come from a female donor with multiple sclerosis, enrolled in a pregnancy study.

V and J are TRBV7-9 and TRBJ1-4; 10 bases fit TRBD1. J lost 13 bases, V lost 5 bases, and 10 bases had no gene match. The CDR3 runs 14 residues. CDR1 and CDR2 (germline): SEHNR, FQNEAQ (reference sequence). The CDR3 spells CASSLTGTGEVLFF. CDR3 sequence (DNA): TGTGCCAGCAGCCTAACCGGGACAGGGGAGGTACTGTTTTTT.

The gene calls are TRBV4-1 and TRBJ2-2; possible D gene TRBD2, 5 bases. The germline CDR1 and CDR2 sequences are MGHRA and YSYEKL. There are 13 residues in the CDR3. V was clipped by 1 base and J by 7 bases, with 7 bases between them. The DNA for the CDR3 is TGCGCCAGCAGCCAAGTGGACTTCGGGGAGCTGTTTTTT. Its translation is CASSQVDFGELFF.

This chain uses TRBV4-1 with TRBJ2-1; 7 positions match TRBD1. V lost 2 bases and J lost 2; bases outside the gene matches: 3. Germline CDR1 MGHRA, CDR2 YSYEKL. The length of the CDR3 is 15 residues. CDR3 amino acids: CASSQKQGPYNEQFF. The CDR3 nucleotides read TGCGCCAGCAGCCAAAAACAGGGGCCCTACAATGAGCAGTTCTTC.

V and J are TRBV27 and TRBJ2-5; 8 bases match TRBD1. J gave up 1 base and V 2 bases, and 0 bases lay outside the gene matches. Germline assignment: CDR1 MNHEY and CDR2 SMNVEV (reference sequence). The length of the CDR3 is 14 residues. Written as DNA, the CDR3 is TGTGCCAGCAGTTTAGGACAGGGCCAAGAGACCCAGTACTTC. Translation gives CASSLGQGQETQYF.

This chain uses TRBV6-6 with TRBJ1-3; D is ambiguous. The CDR3 contains 15 residues. Per the germline V gene, CDR1 is MNHNY and CDR2 is SVGAGI (reference sequence). The V gene lost 8 bases and the J gene lost 3 bases, with 17 bases spanning the gap. The CDR3 is CASGELGSSGNTIYF. The CDR3 bases are TGTGCCAGCGGAGAGTTGGGGAGTAGTGGAAACACCATATATTTT.

The V gene is TRBV19, the J gene TRBJ2-3, with TRBD1 matching 9 bases. This CDR3 has 18 amino acids. V trimming: 4 bases; J trimming: 2 bases; junction bases outside the gene matches: 13. Germline V CDR1 and CDR2: LNHDA, SQIVND (reference sequence). The CDR3: CASSTEYDRDRATDTQYF. For the CDR3, the DNA is TGTGCCAGTAGTACAGAATATGACCGGGACAGGGCCACAGATACGCAGTATTTT. Supplemented by reference TRBV19 and TRBJ2-3, the full variable domain reads DGGITQSPKYLFRKEGQNVTLSCEQNLNHDAMYWYRQDPGQGLRLIYYSQIVNDFQKGDIAEGYSVSREKKESFPLTVTSAQKNPTAFYLCASSTEYDRDRATDTQYFGPGTRLTVL.

The J gene is TRBJ2-1, the V gene TRBV5-8; the D gene is possibly TRBD1 (6 bases). CDR1 is SGHTS and CDR2 is YDEGEE in the germline V gene. Trimming removed 0 bases from V and 7 bases from J, with 8 bases in between. This CDR3 comprises 13 residues. The CDR3 loop reads CASSLAGDNEQFF. The DNA for the CDR3 is TGTGCCAGCAGCTTGGCAGGGGATAATGAGCAGTTCTTC. Full variable domain (outside the CDR3, taken from reference TRBV5-8 and TRBJ2-1): EAGVTQSPTHLIKTRGQQATLRCSPISGHTSVYWYQQALGLGLQFLLWYDEGEERNRGNFPPRFSGRQFPNYSSELNVNALELEDSALYLCASSLAGDNEQFFGPGTRLTVL.

The chain uses TRBV19 and TRBJ2-7; 7 bases map to TRBD1. This CDR3 spans 13 amino acids. Germline loops: CDR1 LNHDA, CDR2 SQIVND (reference sequence). The V gene end was trimmed by 4 bases and the J gene end by 3 bases; junction bases not matched to a gene: 3. CDR3 region: CASSTYRGYEQYF. CDR3 sequence (DNA): TGTGCCAGTAGTACCTACAGGGGCTACGAGCAGTACTTC.

The V call is TRBV6-6, the J call TRBJ1-5; D unclear. Trimming pared 4 bases from V and 3 bases from J, leaving 10 bases between. The CDR3 is 14 amino acids. Germline CDR1 reads MNHNY; CDR2 reads SVGAGI (reference sequence). The CDR3 nucleotides read TGTGCCAGCAGTTTGGCAGGCAACAATCAGCCCCAGCATTTT. Its translation is CASSLAGNNQPQHF.

The J gene is TRBJ1-2, the V gene TRBV15; TRBD1 matches at 7 bases. CDR3 length: 15 amino acids. The V and J ends lost 3 bases and 8 bases, in that order; junction bases with no gene match: 12. Germline V gives CDR1 LNHNV, CDR2 YYDKDF (reference sequence). The CDR3 nucleotides read TGTGCCACCAGCAGCCTCAGACAGGGAGCCGGGGGCTACACCTTC. Translating it yields CATSSLRQGAGGYTF.

V usage is TRBV27 and J usage is TRBJ2-5; D might be TRBD2 (7 bases). The CDR3 is 15 residues long. The V and J ends lost 2 bases and 4 bases respectively, with 14 bases between them. CDR1 and CDR2 from the germline V gene are MNHEY and SMNVEV (reference sequence). The CDR3 DNA follows: TGTGCCAGCAGTTTAGGGGGAGGGGGAAGAGAGACCCAGTACTTC. Protein sequence: CASSLGGGGRETQYF.

This clone was found a few times. The gene calls are TRBV18 and TRBJ1-5; 7 bases match TRBD1. Trimming took 1 base from V and 2 from J; bases not matched to a gene: 5. CDR3 size: 16 residues. Germline V gene data show CDR1 as KGHSH and CDR2 as LQKENI. The CDR3 reads CASSPQDRLGNQPQHF. CDR3 DNA sequence: TGTGCCAGCTCACCACAGGACAGGCTGGGCAATCAGCCCCAGCATTTT.

The rearrangement uses TRBV27 and TRBJ2-3; no clear D gene. Germline V gene sequence: CDR1 MNHEY, CDR2 SMNVEV (reference sequence). The CDR3 loop spans 12 amino acids. With 1 base removed from V and 5 bases from J, the gap between germline ends came to 4 bases. CDR3 nucleotides: TGTGCCAGCAGTTTATACGGAGATACGCAGTATTTT. Amino acids: CASSLYGDTQYF.

V usage is TRBV6-4 and J usage is TRBJ1-1, with 9 bases lining up with TRBD1. CDR3 length: 12 residues. The V and J ends lost 4 bases and 8 bases, in that order; junction bases with no gene match: 2. CDR1 MRHNA and CDR2 SNTAGT come from the germline V gene. The CDR3 reads CASSGGTGEAFF. CDR3 sequence (DNA): TGTGCCAGCAGTGGAGGGACAGGGGAAGCTTTCTTT.

The genes are TRBV7-9 and TRBJ2-2; TRBD1 matches 10 bases. V shed 0 bases and J 6 bases; nucleotides not matched to a gene: 1. The V gene's germline CDR1 is SEHNR and CDR2 FQNEAQ (reference sequence). The CDR3 extends over 15 amino acids. CDR3 region: CASSLAGTGAGELFF. The CDR3 bases are TGTGCCAGCAGCTTAGCAGGGACAGGGGCCGGGGAGCTGTTTTTT.

The chain joins TRBV9 to TRBJ1-2; perhaps TRBD1 as D (5 bases). V lost 4 bases to trimming and J lost 4 bases, with 20 bases between them. Germline values: CDR1 SGDLS, CDR2 YYNGEE. CDR3 size: 16 residues. CDR3: CASSSPGRDVVYGYTF. The CDR3, as DNA: TGTGCCAGCAGCTCCCCAGGGCGGGACGTAGTCTATGGCTACACCTTC.

This sequence joins TRBV9 and TRBJ1-1, with D perhaps matching TRBD1 (6 bases). The CDR3 contains 14 residues. CDR1 and CDR2 (germline): SGDLS, YYNGEE. Trimming removed 2 bases at V and 4 bases at J, with 12 bases between. CDR3 sequence (DNA): TGTGCCAGCAGCGTGAGAGGGGGTAGCACTGAAGCTTTCTTT. It codes for CASSVRGGSTEAFF. Supplemented by reference TRBV9 and TRBJ1-1, the full variable domain reads DSGVTQTPKHLITATGQRVTLRCSPRSGDLSVYWYQQSLDQGLQFLIQYYNGEERAKGNILERFSAQQFPDLHSELNLSSLELGDSALYFCASSVRGGSTEAFFGQGTRLTVV.

The chain couples TRBV2 to TRBJ1-3; D not resolved. Germline lookup yields CDR1 SNHLY and CDR2 FYNNEI. The CDR3 is made up of 14 amino acids. Trimming shortened V by 3 bases and J by 0 bases, and 6 bases separated the two germline ends. The CDR3 DNA is TGTGCCAGCAGTGACGGTCTCTCTGGAAACACCATATATTTT. Its translation: CASSDGLSGNTIYF.

The chain combines TRBV27 with TRBJ2-3, with D perhaps TRBD2 (5 bases). Trimming left V 5 bases short and J 3 bases short, with 9 bases between. This CDR3 comprises 13 residues. CDR1 and CDR2 from the germline V gene are MNHEY and SMNVEV (reference sequence). CDR3 in amino acids: CASSPPGTDTQYF. CDR3 coding DNA: TGTGCCAGCAGTCCCCCGGGGACAGATACGCAGTATTTT.

The J gene is TRBJ2-1, the V gene TRBV6-1, with D hard to call. The CDR3 length is 15 residues. Germline lookup yields CDR1 MNHNS and CDR2 SASEGT. Trimming stripped 2 bases from V and 4 bases from J, with 12 bases between. CDR3 amino acids: CASSEISRDYNEQFF. As DNA, the CDR3 is TGTGCCAGCAGTGAAATCTCCCGAGATTACAATGAGCAGTTCTTC.

The genes are TRBV13 and TRBJ2-3, with 10 bases matching TRBD2. Per germline, CDR1 PRHDT and CDR2 FYEKMQ (reference sequence). The CDR3 loop spans 17 amino acids. V shed 5 bases, J shed 3 bases, and the junction held 11 bases outside the gene matches. In DNA, the CDR3 is TGTGCCAGCAGCCCCCGACCACTAGCGGGGCCGACAGATACGCAGTATTTT. This encodes CASSPRPLAGPTDTQYF.

The chain has TRBV27 and TRBJ1-1; the D is unclear. Germline CDR1 is MNHEY and CDR2 is SMNVEV (reference sequence). This CDR3 has 14 residues. V lost 6 bases, J lost 1 base, and 12 bases lay in between. The CDR3 nucleotides read TGTGCCAGCAGCCTCATTCCGGGGAACACTGAAGCTTTCTTT. Protein: CASSLIPGNTEAFF.